This record concerns one T cell receptor (beta chain) sequence. Antigen unknown. The data were obtained in a study of tumor-infiltrating lymphocytes in localized non-small cell lung cancer. General study findings and limits: Immunotypes IM1 and IM2 had similar TCR-derived T-cell fractions.

Profiled with immunoSEQ multiplex PCR; TCRdb holds only in-frame clones, not every one. The data hold about 3,000 clones, with about three quarters observed a single time. Sample: uninvolved lung tissue not adjacent to the tumor. The clonotype comes from a human donor with non-small cell lung cancer.

CDR3 region: CASSLDSGIMRKLFF. The CDR3 nucleotides read TGTGCCAGCAGCTTAGACAGCGGAATAATGAGAAAACTGTTTTTT. The rearrangement joins TRBV7-9 to TRBJ1-4; D is unresolved. Germline V gene lookup returns CDR1 SEHNR and CDR2 FQNEAQ (reference sequence). The CDR3 length is 15 residues. V lost 1 base and J 10 bases, leaving 16 bases between the germline ends.